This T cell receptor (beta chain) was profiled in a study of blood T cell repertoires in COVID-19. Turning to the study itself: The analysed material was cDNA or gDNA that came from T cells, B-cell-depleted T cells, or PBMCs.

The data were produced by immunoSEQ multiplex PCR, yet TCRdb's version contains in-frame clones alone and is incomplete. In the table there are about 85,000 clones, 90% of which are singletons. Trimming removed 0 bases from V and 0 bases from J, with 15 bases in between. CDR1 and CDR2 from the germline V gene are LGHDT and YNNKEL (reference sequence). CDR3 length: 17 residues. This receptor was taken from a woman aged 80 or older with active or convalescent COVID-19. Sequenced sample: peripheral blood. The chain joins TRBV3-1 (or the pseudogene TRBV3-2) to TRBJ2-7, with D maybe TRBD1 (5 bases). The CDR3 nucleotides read TGTGCCAGCAGCCAAGACGGTTATAGGGGCGGCTCCTACGAGCAGTACTTC. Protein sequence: CASSQDGYRGGSYEQYF.